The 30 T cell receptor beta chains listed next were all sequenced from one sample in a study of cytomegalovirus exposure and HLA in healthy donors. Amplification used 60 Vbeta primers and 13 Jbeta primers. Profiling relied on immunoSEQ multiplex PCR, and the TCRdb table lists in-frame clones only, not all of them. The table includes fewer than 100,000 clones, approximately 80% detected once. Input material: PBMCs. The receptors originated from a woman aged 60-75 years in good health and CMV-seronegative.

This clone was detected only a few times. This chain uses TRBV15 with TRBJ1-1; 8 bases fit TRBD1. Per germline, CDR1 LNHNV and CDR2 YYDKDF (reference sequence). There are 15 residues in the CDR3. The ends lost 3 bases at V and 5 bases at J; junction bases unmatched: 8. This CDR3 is CATSRDRADGTEAFF. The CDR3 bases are TGTGCCACCAGCAGGGACAGGGCGGATGGGACTGAAGCTTTCTTT.

Written as DNA, the CDR3 is TGCGCCAGCAGTTACAGGGGATCAAGCTCCTACAATGAGCAGTTCTTC. Protein product: CASSYRGSSSYNEQFF. The chain carries TRBV5-1 and TRBJ2-1; 7 bases line up with TRBD1. This CDR3 spans 16 amino acids. Germline values: CDR1 SGHRS, CDR2 YFSETQ. V lost 5 bases and J lost 0; bases outside the gene matches: 8. The full variable domain, completed using reference TRBV5-1 and TRBJ2-1, is KAGVTQTPRYLIKTRGQQVTLSCSPISGHRSVSWYQQTPGQGLQFLFEYFSETQRNKGNFPGRFSGRQFSNSRSEMNVSTLELGDSALYLCASSYRGSSSYNEQFFGPGTRLTVL.

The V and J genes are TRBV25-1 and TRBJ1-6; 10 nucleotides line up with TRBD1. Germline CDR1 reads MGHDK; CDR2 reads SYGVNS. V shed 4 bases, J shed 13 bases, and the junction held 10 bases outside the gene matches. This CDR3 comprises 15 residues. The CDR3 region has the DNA TGTGCCAGCAGTGGAATTGGACAGGGGGTAATCCCCCTCCACTTT. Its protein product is CASSGIGQGVIPLHF.

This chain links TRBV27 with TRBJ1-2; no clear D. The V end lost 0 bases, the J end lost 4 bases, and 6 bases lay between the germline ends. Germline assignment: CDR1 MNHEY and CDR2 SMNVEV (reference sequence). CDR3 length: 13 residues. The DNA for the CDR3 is TGTGCCAGCAGTTTATCGGCGGGCTATGGCTACACCTTC. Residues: CASSLSAGYGYTF.

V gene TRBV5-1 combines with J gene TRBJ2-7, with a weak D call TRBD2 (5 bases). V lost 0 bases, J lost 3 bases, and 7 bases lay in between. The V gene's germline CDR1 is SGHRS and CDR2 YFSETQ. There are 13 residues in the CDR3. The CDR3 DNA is TGCGCCAGCAGCTTGGCCGGGAACTACGAGCAGTACTTC. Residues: CASSLAGNYEQYF.

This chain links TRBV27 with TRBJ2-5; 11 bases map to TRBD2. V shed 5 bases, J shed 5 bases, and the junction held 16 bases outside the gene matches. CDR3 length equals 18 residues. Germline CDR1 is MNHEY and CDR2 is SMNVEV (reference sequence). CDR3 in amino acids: CASSIRAPLAGVGETQYF. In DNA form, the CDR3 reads TGTGCCAGCAGTATCCGTGCCCCACTAGCGGGAGTTGGGGAGACCCAGTACTTC.

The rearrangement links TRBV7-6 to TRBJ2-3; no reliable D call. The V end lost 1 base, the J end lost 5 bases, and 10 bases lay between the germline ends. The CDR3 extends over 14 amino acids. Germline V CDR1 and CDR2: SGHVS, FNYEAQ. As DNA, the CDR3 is TGTGCCAGCAGCTTAGTACCCACTTTAGATACGCAGTATTTT. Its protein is CASSLVPTLDTQYF.

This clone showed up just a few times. The CDR3 DNA reads as TGCGCCAGCAGCCAAGATGAGGGTGCGGGAGCGGTTGGTACCGGGGAGCTGTTTTTT. Protein sequence: CASSQDEGAGAVGTGELFF. This chain links TRBV4-3 with TRBJ2-2; 7 bases map to TRBD2. J gave up 5 bases and V 0 bases, and 15 bases lay outside the gene matches. The CDR3 totals 19 residues. Germline CDR1 and CDR2: LGHNA and YSLEER.

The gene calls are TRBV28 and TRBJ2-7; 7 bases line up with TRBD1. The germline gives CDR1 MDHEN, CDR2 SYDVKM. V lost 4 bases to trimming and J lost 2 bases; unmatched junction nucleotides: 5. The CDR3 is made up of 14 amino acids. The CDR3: CASSSTGVPYEQYF. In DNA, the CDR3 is TGTGCCAGCAGTTCCACAGGGGTCCCCTACGAGCAGTACTTC.

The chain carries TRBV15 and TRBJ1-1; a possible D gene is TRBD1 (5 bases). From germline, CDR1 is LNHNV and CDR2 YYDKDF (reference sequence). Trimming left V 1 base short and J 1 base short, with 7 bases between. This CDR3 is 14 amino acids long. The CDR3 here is CATSRGQTNTEAFF. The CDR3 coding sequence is TGTGCCACCAGCAGAGGACAGACGAACACTGAAGCTTTCTTT.

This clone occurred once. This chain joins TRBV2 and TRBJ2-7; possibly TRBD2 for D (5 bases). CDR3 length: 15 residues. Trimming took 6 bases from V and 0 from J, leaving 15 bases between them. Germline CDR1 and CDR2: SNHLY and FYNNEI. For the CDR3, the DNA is TGTGCCAGCAGCAGGACTGGAGAGAGCTCCTACGAGCAGTACTTC. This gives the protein CASSRTGESSYEQYF. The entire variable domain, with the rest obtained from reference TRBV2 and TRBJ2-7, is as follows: EPEVTQTPSHQVTQMGQEVILRCVPISNHLYFYWYRQILGQKVEFLVSFYNNEISEKSEIFDDQFSVERPDGSNFTLKIRSTKLEDSAMYFCASSRTGESSYEQYFGPGTRLTVT.

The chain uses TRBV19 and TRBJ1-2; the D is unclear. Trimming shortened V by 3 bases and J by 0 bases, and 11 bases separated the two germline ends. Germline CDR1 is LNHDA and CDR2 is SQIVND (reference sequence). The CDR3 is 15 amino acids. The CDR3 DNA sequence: TGTGCCAGTAGTATCGGAGGGTCAGCTAACTATGGCTACACCTTC. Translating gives CASSIGGSANYGYTF.

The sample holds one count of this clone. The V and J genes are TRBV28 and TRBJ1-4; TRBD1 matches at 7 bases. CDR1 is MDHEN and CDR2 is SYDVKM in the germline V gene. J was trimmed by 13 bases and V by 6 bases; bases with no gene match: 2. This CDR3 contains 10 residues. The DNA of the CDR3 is TGTGCCAGCAGCGACAGGGTACTGTTTTTT. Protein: CASSDRVLFF.

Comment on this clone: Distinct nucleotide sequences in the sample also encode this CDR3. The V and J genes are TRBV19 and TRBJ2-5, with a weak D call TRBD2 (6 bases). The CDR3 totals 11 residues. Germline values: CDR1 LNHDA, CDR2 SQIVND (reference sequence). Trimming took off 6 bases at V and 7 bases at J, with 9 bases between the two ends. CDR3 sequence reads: CASSTGGTQYF. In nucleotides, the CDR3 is TGTGCCAGTAGCACCGGGGGGACCCAGTACTTC. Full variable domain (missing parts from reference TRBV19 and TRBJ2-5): DGGITQSPKYLFRKEGQNVTLSCEQNLNHDAMYWYRQDPGQGLRLIYYSQIVNDFQKGDIAEGYSVSREKKESFPLTVTSAQKNPTAFYLCASSTGGTQYFGPGTRLLVL.

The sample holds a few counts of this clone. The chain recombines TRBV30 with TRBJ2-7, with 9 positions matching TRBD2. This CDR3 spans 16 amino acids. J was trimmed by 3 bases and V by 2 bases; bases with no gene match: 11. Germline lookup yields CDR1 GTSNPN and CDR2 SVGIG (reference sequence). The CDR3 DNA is TGTGCCTGGAGTCCTACTCGCGGGGGGGGGATCTACGAGCAGTACTTC. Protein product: CAWSPTRGGGIYEQYF. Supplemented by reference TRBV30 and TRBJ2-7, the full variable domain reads SQTIHQWPATLVQPVGSPLSLECTVEGTSNPNLYWYRQAAGRGLQLLFYSVGIGQISSEVPQNLSASRPQDRQFILSSKKLLLSDSGFYLCAWSPTRGGGIYEQYFGPGTRLTVT.

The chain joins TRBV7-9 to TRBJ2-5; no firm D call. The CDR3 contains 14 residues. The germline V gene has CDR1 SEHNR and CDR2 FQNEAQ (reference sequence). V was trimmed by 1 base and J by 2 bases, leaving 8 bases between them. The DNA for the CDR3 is TGTGCCAGCAGCTTAGGGTCTCGGCAAGAGACCCAGTACTTC. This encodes CASSLGSRQETQYF.

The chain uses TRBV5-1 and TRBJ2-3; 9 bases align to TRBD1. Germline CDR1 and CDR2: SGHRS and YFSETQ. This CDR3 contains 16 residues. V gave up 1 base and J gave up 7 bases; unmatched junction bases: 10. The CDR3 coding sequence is TGCGCCAGCAGCTTGTCGGGGACAGGGCGAGGATATACGCAGTATTTT. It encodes CASSLSGTGRGYTQYF.

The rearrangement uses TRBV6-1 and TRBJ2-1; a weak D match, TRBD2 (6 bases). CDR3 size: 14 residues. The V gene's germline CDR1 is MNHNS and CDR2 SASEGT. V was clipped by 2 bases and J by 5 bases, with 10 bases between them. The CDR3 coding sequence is TGTGCCAGCAGTGAAACGGGAGAGAACAATGAGCAGTTCTTC. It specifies CASSETGENNEQFF.

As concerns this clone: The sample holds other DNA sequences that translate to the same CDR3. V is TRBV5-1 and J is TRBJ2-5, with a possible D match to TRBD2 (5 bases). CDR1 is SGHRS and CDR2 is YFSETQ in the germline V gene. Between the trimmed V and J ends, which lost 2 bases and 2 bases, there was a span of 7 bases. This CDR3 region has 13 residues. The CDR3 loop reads CASSLGGQETQYF. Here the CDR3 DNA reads TGCGCCAGCAGCTTAGGAGGACAAGAGACCCAGTACTTC.

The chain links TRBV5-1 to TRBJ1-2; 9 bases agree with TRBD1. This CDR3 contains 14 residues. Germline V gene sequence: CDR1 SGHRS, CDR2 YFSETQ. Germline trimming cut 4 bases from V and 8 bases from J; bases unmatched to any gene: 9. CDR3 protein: CASSSDRGSDGYTF. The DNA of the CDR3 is TGCGCCAGCAGCAGTGACAGGGGGAGTGACGGCTACACCTTC. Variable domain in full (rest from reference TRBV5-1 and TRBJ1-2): KAGVTQTPRYLIKTRGQQVTLSCSPISGHRSVSWYQQTPGQGLQFLFEYFSETQRNKGNFPGRFSGRQFSNSRSEMNVSTLELGDSALYLCASSSDRGSDGYTFGSGTRLTVV.

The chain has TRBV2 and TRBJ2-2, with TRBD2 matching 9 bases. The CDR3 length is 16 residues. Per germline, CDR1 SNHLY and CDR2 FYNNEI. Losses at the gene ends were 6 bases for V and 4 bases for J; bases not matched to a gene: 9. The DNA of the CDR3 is TGTGCCAGCAGCCCCAGGACTAGCGTTCGCACCGGGGAGCTGTTTTTT. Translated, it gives CASSPRTSVRTGELFF.

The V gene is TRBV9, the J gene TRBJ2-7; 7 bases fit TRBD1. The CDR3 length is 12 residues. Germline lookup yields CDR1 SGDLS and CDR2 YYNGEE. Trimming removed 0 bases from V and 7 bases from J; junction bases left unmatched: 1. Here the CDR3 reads CASSVEGQEQYF. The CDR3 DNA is TGTGCCAGCAGCGTAGAGGGACAGGAGCAGTACTTC. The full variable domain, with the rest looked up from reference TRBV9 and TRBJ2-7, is DSGVTQTPKHLITATGQRVTLRCSPRSGDLSVYWYQQSLDQGLQFLIQYYNGEERAKGNILERFSAQQFPDLHSELNLSSLELGDSALYFCASSVEGQEQYFGPGTRLTVT.

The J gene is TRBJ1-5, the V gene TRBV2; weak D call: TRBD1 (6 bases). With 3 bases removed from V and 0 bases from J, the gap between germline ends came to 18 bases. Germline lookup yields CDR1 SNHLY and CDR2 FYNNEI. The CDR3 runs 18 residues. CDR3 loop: CASSESAGQGNSNQPQHF. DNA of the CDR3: TGTGCCAGCAGTGAGTCGGCCGGGCAGGGGAATAGCAATCAGCCCCAGCATTTT.

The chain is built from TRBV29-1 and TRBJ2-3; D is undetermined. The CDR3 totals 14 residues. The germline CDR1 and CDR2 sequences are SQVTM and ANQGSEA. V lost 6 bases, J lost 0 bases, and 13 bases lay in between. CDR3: CSVVMSTSTDTQYF. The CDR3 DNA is TGCAGCGTCGTCATGTCCACAAGCACAGATACGCAGTATTTT.

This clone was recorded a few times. CDR3 in DNA: TGTGCCAGCAGAAGCGACAGGGTGAACACTGAAGCTTTCTTT. Translation gives CASRSDRVNTEAFF. The rearrangement uses TRBV6-1 and TRBJ1-1; TRBD1 aligns across 7 bases. Germline assignment: CDR1 MNHNS and CDR2 SASEGT. This CDR3 spans 14 amino acids. V lost 6 bases to trimming and J lost 0 bases; unmatched junction nucleotides: 4.

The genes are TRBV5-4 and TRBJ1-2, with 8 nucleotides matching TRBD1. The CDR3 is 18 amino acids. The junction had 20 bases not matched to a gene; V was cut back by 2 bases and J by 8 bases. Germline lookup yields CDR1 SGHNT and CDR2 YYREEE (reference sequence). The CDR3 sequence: CASSFGLDREPLSYGYTF. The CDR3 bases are TGTGCCAGCAGCTTCGGACTGGACAGGGAGCCCTTATCTTACGGCTACACCTTC.

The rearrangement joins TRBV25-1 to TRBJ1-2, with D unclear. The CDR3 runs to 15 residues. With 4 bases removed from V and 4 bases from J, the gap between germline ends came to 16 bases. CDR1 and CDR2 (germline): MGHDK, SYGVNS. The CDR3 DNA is TGTGCCAGCAGTGGTCACCCTTCGCGGGGCTATGGCTACACCTTC. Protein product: CASSGHPSRGYGYTF.

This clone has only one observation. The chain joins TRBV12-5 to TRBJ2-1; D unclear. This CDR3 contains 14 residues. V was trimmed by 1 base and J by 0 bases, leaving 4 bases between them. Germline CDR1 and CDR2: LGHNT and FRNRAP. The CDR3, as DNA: TGTGCTAGTGGTTTGGGGGCCTCCTACAATGAGCAGTTCTTC. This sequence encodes CASGLGASYNEQFF.

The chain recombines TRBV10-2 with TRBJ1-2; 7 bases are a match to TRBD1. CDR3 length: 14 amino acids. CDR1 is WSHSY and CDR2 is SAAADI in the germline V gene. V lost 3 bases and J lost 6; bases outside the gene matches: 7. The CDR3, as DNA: TGCGCCAGCAGTGACCCCCGGGACAGAAATGGCTACACCTTC. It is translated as CASSDPRDRNGYTF.

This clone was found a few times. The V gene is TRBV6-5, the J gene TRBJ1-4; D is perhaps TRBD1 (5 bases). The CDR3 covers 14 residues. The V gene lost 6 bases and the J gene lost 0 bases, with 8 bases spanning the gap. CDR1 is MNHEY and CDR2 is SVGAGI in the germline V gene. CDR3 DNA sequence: TGTGCCAGCAGAAGGGGTGCAACTAATGAAAAACTGTTTTTT. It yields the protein CASRRGATNEKLFF.